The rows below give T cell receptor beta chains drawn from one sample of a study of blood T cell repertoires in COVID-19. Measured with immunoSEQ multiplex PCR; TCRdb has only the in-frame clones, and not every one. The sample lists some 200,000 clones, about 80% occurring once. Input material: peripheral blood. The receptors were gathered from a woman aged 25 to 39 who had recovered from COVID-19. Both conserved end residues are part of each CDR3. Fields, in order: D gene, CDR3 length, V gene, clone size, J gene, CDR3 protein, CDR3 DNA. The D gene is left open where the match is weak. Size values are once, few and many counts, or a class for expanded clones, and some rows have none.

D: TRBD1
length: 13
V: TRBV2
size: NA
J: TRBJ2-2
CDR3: CASKGDSTGELFF
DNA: TGTGCCAGCAAGGGGGACAGCACCGGGGAGCTGTTTTTT

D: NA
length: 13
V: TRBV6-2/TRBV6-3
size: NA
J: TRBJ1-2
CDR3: CASSLDSKGGYTF
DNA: TGTGCCAGCAGCCTGGACAGTAAGGGTGGCTACACCTTC

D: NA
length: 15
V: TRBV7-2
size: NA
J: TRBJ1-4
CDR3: CASSLGQAFNEKLFF
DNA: TGTGCCAGCAGCTTGGGGCAGGCCTTTAATGAAAAACTGTTTTTT

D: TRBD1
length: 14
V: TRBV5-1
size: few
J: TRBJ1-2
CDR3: CASSSGTGGYGYTF
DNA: TGCGCCAGCAGCTCCGGGACAGGGGGCTATGGCTACACCTTC

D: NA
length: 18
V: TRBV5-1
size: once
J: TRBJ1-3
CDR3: CASSLAPVGSGSGNTIYF
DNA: TGCGCCAGCAGCTTGGCTCCGGTGGGCAGTGGCTCTGGAAACACCATATATTTT

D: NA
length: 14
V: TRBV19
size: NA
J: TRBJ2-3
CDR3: CASNPTIGTDTQYF
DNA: TGTGCCAGTAACCCGACTATTGGCACAGATACGCAGTATTTT

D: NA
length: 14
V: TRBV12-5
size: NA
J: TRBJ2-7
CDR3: CASGSDTYSYEQYF
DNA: TGTGCTAGTGGTTCGGACACCTACTCCTACGAGCAGTACTTC

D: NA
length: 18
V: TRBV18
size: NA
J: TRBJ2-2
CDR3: CASSSSSPGVGRTGELFF
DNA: TGTGCCAGCTCATCCAGTTCTCCGGGAGTCGGTCGAACCGGGGAGCTGTTTTTT

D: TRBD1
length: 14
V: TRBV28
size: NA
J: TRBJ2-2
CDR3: CASSFRGQTGELFF
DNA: TGTGCCAGCAGTTTTAGGGGGCAGACCGGGGAGCTGTTTTTT

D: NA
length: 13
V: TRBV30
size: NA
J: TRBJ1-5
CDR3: CAWSPHSNQPQHF
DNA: TGTGCCTGGAGTCCCCATAGCAATCAGCCCCAGCATTTT

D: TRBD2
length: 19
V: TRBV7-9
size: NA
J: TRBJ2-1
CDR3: CASSLSAAAGWREGREQFF
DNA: TGTGCCAGCAGCTTATCGGCGGCAGCCGGGTGGCGGGAGGGCCGTGAGCAGTTCTTC

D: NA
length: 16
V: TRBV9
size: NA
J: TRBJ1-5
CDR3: CASSVALNRRNQPQHF
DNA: TGTGCCAGCAGCGTAGCTCTGAACAGACGCAATCAGCCCCAGCATTTT

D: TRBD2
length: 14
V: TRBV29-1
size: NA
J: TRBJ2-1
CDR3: CSVQRELSYNEQFF
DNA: TGCAGCGTACAGCGGGAACTCTCCTACAATGAGCAGTTCTTC

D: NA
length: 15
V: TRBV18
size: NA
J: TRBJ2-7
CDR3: CASSPVPGQGYEQYF
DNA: TGTGCCAGCTCCCCTGTCCCGGGACAAGGCTACGAGCAGTACTTC

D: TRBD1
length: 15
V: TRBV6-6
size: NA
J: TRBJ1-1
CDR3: CASSYFTGVNTEAFF
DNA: TGTGCCAGCAGTTACTTCACAGGGGTGAACACTGAAGCTTTCTTT

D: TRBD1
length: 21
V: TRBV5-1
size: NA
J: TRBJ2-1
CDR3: CASSVLRPGQGALSPYNEQFF
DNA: TGCGCCAGCAGCGTCCTACGTCCGGGACAGGGGGCCCTGAGCCCTTACAATGAGCAGTTCTTC

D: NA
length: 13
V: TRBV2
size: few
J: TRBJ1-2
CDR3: CASSLNGNYGYTF
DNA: TGTGCCAGCAGTTTGAACGGGAACTATGGCTACACCTTC

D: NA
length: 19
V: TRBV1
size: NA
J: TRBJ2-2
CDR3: CTSSLTPRTSGLMPGELFF
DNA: TGCACCAGCAGCCTGACGCCGCGGACTAGCGGGTTAATGCCCGGGGAGCTGTTTTTT

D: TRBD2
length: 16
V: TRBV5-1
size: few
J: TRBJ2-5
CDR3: CASSIGSSGNQETQYF
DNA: TGCGCCAGCAGCATTGGGTCTAGCGGTAACCAAGAGACCCAGTACTTC

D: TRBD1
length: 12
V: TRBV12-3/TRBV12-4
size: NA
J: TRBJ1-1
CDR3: CASSSGQLEAFF
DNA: TGTGCCAGCAGTTCGGGACAGCTGGAAGCTTTCTTT

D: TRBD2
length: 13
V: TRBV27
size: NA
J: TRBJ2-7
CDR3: CATSRREVDEQYF
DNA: TGTGCCACCTCTAGGCGGGAGGTCGACGAGCAGTACTTC

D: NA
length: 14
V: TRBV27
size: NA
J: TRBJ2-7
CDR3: CASSLIRETTEQYF
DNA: TGTGCCAGCAGCTTGATCCGGGAGACTACCGAGCAGTACTTC

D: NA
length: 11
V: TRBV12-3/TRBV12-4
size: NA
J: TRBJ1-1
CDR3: CASSLGTNPFF
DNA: TGTGCCAGCAGTTTAGGGACAAATCCTTTCTTT

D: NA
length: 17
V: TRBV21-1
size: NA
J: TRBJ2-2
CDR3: CASSRIESLPDTGELFF
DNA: TGTGCCAGCAGCCGAATTGAAAGCCTACCGGACACCGGGGAGCTGTTTTTT

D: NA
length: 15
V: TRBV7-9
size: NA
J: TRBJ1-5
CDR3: CASSPDAGYGQPQHF
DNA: TGTGCCAGCAGCCCCGATGCGGGGTATGGACAGCCCCAGCATTTT

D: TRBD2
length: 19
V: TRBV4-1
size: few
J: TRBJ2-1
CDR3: CASSQFRLAGGWVHNEQFF
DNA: TGCGCCAGCAGCCAATTTAGACTAGCGGGAGGATGGGTCCACAATGAGCAGTTCTTC

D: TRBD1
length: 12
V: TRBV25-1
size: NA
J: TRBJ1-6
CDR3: CASRQGHSPLHF
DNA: TGTGCCAGCAGACAGGGGCATTCACCCCTCCACTTT

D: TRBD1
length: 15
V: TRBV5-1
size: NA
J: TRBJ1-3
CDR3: CASAMDRGAGNTIYF
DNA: TGCGCCAGCGCTATGGACAGGGGAGCTGGAAACACCATATATTTT

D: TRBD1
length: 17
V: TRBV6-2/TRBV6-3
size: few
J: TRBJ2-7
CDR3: CASSFNFRQGNTYEQYF
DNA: TGTGCCAGCAGTTTCAATTTCCGACAGGGGAATACCTACGAGCAGTACTTC

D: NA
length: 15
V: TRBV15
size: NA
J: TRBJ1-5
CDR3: CATSRDLQSNQPQHF
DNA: TGTGCCACCAGCAGAGATCTGCAGAGCAATCAGCCCCAGCATTTT

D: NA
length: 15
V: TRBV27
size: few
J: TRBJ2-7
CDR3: CASRRETGSSYEQYF
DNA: TGTGCCAGCAGGCGAGAGACGGGAAGCTCCTACGAGCAGTACTTC

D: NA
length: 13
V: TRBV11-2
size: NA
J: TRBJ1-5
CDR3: CASSLDRDQPQHF
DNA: TGTGCCAGCAGCTTAGACCGGGATCAGCCCCAGCATTTT

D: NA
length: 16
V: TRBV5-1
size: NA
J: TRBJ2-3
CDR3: CASSPPPSGGTDTQYF
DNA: TGCGCCAGCAGCCCGCCCCCCAGCGGAGGCACAGATACGCAGTATTTT

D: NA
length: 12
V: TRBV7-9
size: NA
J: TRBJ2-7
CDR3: CASSLATGLLGF
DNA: TGTGCCAGCAGCTTAGCGACAGGTTTATTGGGCTTC

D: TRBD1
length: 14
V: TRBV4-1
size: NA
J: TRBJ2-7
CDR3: CASRHRDSTYEQYF
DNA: TGCGCCAGCAGACACCGGGACAGTACCTACGAGCAGTACTTC

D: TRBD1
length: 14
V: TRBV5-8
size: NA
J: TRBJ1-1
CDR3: CASSPRDRNTEAFF
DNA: TGTGCCAGCAGCCCACGGGACAGAAACACTGAAGCTTTCTTT

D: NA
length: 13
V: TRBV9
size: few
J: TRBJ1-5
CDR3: CASSPFGNQPQHF
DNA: TGTGCCAGCAGCCCCTTCGGCAATCAGCCCCAGCATTTT

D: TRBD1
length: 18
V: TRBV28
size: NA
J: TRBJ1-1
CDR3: CASSPYTDRGSWNTEAFF
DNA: TGTGCCAGCAGCCCTTATACGGACAGGGGAAGTTGGAACACTGAAGCTTTCTTT

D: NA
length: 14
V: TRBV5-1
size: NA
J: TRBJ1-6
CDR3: CASSLEGRYSPLHF
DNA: TGCGCCAGCAGCCTGGAAGGGAGGTACTCACCCCTCCACTTT

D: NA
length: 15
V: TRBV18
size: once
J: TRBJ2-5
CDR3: CASSPTGTPQETQYF
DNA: TGTGCCAGCTCACCGACAGGAACCCCCCAAGAGACCCAGTACTTC

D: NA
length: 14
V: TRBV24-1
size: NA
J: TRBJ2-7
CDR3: CATSEGGSSYEQYF
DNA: TGTGCCACCAGTGAAGGAGGGTCATCCTACGAGCAGTACTTC